This TCR beta chain is from a study of T cell repertoires in aging, cancer and after chemotherapy. This clonotype is categorized as medium-sized. Peripheral blood genomic DNA, not sorted cells or RNA, was the template. Multiplex touch-down PCR with TRB-A/B primers amplified rearranged V-D-J TRB sequences. TCRdb fed the multiplex PCR reads into MiXCR, producing one record per CDR3 protein. The sample holds about 3,300 distinct CDR3 sequences, approximately 24% seen once. Trimming took 5 bases from V and 5 from J, leaving 13 bases between them. The CDR3 runs 13 residues. The receptor was isolated from a human donor with a solid tumor. Sequenced input: blood. The V and J genes are TRBV12-3 or TRBV12-4 and TRBJ2-7, with a possible D match to TRBD2 (5 bases). CDR3 coding DNA: TGTGCCAGCAGTCGTCCGGCCGGGGACGAGCAGTACTTC. Its translation is CASSRPAGDEQYF.